This T cell receptor (beta chain) was profiled in a study of blood T cells in healthy people across ages. Study conclusions and caveats: Getting older went along with TCR beta diversity per million T cells dropping roughly linearly.

A second PCR of about 7 to 12 cycles used a sample-barcoded 5' primer and a J-beta primer mix. The authors tagged each cDNA molecule using a template-switch adaptor with 12 random nucleotides. TCRdb reprocessed the 5' RACE reads with MiXCR, giving one entry per CDR3 protein. This sample has about a million distinct CDR3 sequences; around 54% occur once, and the top ten carry about 20%. This clonotype was counted between two and nine times. Its antigen remains unknown. The TCR originated in a woman aged 60 to 75 in good health. Sequences were obtained from blood.

The CDR3 DNA is TGCGCCAGCAGCTTCAACAACCTCCAAGAGACCCAGTACTTC. Translating it yields CASSFNNLQETQYF. The rearrangement uses TRBV5-1 and TRBJ2-5, with D uncertain. Germline V CDR1 and CDR2: SGHRS, YFSETQ. This CDR3 is 14 amino acids long. V was pared by 2 bases and J by 1 base, with 9 bases between. The full variable domain, completed using reference TRBV5-1 and TRBJ2-5, is KAGVTQTPRYLIKTRGQQVTLSCSPISGHRSVSWYQQTPGQGLQFLFEYFSETQRNKGNFPGRFSGRQFSNSRSEMNVSTLELGDSALYLCASSFNNLQETQYFGPGTRLLVL.